Below, 32 T cell receptor beta chains from the same sample are listed, as sequenced in a study of early T cells in non-severe SARS-CoV-2 infection. A single record per CDR3 protein comes from TCRdb applying MiXCR to the 5' RACE reads. The sample has 35,000 to 45,000 distinct CDR3 sequences, 5% to 6% seen once. The sample consisted of whole blood. Receptors were obtained from an adult who was a healthcare worker with PCR-confirmed SARS-CoV-2 infection or an uninfected control (not recorded which).

This clonotype showed up many times. The rearrangement uses TRBV12-3 or TRBV12-4 and TRBJ2-6, with D unclear. V was cut by 5 bases and J by 2 bases, with 7 bases left in between. The CDR3 length is 14 residues. CDR3: CASSPQAGANVLTF. The CDR3 nucleotides read TGTGCCAGCAGTCCTCAGGCTGGGGCCAACGTCCTGACTTTC.

There are many counts of this clonotype. The CDR3 nucleotides are TGCAGTGCTAGAGACCTCAAGGATGAGCAGTTCTTC. Translated, it gives CSARDLKDEQFF. The chain has TRBV20-1 and TRBJ2-1; the D is unclear. V lost 0 bases and J 8 bases, leaving 8 bases between the germline ends. CDR3 length: 12 amino acids. Germline CDR1 is DFQATT and CDR2 is SNEGSKA (reference sequence).

This clonotype was found many times. The J gene is TRBJ2-1, the V gene TRBV13, with 10 positions matching TRBD2. There are 14 residues in the CDR3. Trimming cost V 2 bases and J 7 bases; bases outside gene matches: 2. The germline V gene has CDR1 PRHDT and CDR2 FYEKMQ (reference sequence). The CDR3 DNA sequence: TGTGCCAGCAGCTTACAACTAGCGGGGAATGAGCAGTTCTTC. This gives the protein CASSLQLAGNEQFF.

This clonotype was counted many times. The chain recombines TRBV7-6 with TRBJ1-2, with unresolved D. Looked up from germline, CDR1 is SGHVS and CDR2 is FNYEAQ. V lost 5 bases to trimming and J lost 4 bases, with 17 bases between them. The CDR3 loop spans 15 amino acids. DNA for the CDR3: TGTGCCAGCAGCCCTCGCCGGGATTACAGCTATGGCTACACCTTC. It codes for CASSPRRDYSYGYTF.

This clonotype has just a few counts. The chain recombines TRBV6-6 with TRBJ1-5, with 7 bases aligning to TRBD1. The CDR3 length is 14 residues. J was trimmed by 3 bases and V by 6 bases; bases with no gene match: 5. From germline, CDR1 is MNHNY and CDR2 SVGAGI (reference sequence). CDR3 protein: CASSTGTANQPQHF. CDR3 nucleotides: TGTGCCAGCAGCACCGGGACAGCCAATCAGCCCCAGCATTTT.

This clonotype was counted ten times or more. The chain has TRBV28 and TRBJ2-5; TRBD1 matches 9 bases. Unmatched junction bases numbered 8, after V lost 4 bases and J lost 2 bases. Germline values: CDR1 MDHEN, CDR2 SYDVKM. CDR3 size: 16 residues. DNA of the CDR3: TGTGCCAGCAGTTCTCGCCGGGACAGGGTTCAAGAGACCCAGTACTTC. Protein: CASSSRRDRVQETQYF.

This clonotype was counted ten times or more. V gene TRBV10-3 combines with J gene TRBJ2-2, with D hard to call. The CDR3 is 14 amino acids. V was shortened by 7 bases and J by 0 bases, with 9 bases between the two germline ends. Germline CDR1 is ENHRY and CDR2 is SYGVKD. The DNA for the CDR3 is TGTGCCATCACCGAGCTCGCGAACACCGGGGAGCTGTTTTTT. It specifies CAITELANTGELFF.

This clonotype was seen at least ten times. This chain links TRBV24-1 with TRBJ2-3, with D unresolved. Germline CDR1 KGHDR, CDR2 SFDVKD. The ends were cut back, 5 bases at V and 2 bases at J, with 13 bases in the middle. The CDR3 is made up of 15 amino acids. This CDR3 is CATSGSVSYTDTQYF. CDR3 bases: TGTGCCACCAGTGGATCGGTTTCTTACACAGATACGCAGTATTTT.

This clonotype was seen repeatedly, ten times or more. CDR3 amino acids: CASSLVSGGTYEQYF. CDR3 in DNA: TGTGCCAGCAGCTTAGTTAGCGGGGGAACCTACGAGCAGTACTTC. The gene calls are TRBV7-6 and TRBJ2-7; 9 bases fit TRBD2. The CDR3 contains 15 residues. The V gene's germline CDR1 is SGHVS and CDR2 FNYEAQ. J was trimmed by 2 bases and V by 1 base; bases with no gene match: 3.

This clonotype has a count of ten or more. The chain joins TRBV29-1 to TRBJ1-2, with TRBD1 as a possible D gene (5 bases). The CDR3 sequence is 11 residues long. Trimming took off 7 bases at V and 4 bases at J, with 10 bases between the two ends. In germline, CDR1 is SQVTM, CDR2 ANQGSEA. CDR3 loop: CSGGDSYGYTF. The DNA for the CDR3 is TGCAGCGGGGGGGATTCCTATGGCTACACCTTC. Full variable domain (outside the CDR3, taken from reference TRBV29-1 and TRBJ1-2): SAVISQKPSRDICQRGTSLTIQCQVDSQVTMMFWYRQQPGQSLTLIATANQGSEATYESGFVIDKFPISRPNLTFSTLTVSNMSPEDSSIYLCSGGDSYGYTFGSGTRLTVV.

This clonotype was seen ten or more times. The rearrangement joins TRBV20-1 to TRBJ2-1; D may be TRBD1 (6 bases). Germline V gene sequence: CDR1 DFQATT, CDR2 SNEGSKA (reference sequence). The CDR3 is made up of 13 amino acids. Trimming removed 3 bases from V and 9 bases from J, with 15 bases in between. The DNA for the CDR3 is TGCAGTGCTAGCAAAAGGACAGTCGGTGAGCAGTTCTTC. Its protein product is CSASKRTVGEQFF.

The chain links TRBV20-1 to TRBJ2-3, with 11 bases lining up with TRBD2. This CDR3 comprises 13 residues. After removal of 3 bases from V and 13 bases from J, the junction contained 9 bases not matched to a gene. The germline gives CDR1 DFQATT, CDR2 SNEGSKA (reference sequence). The CDR3 nucleotides read TGCAGTGCTAGTAGCGGGAGGGCCCTTGAGAAGTATTTT. It encodes CSASSGRALEKYF.

In its sample, this clonotype was seen many times. J is TRBJ1-3 and V is TRBV28; tentative D call: TRBD1 (6 bases). CDR3 length equals 15 residues. Trimming shortened V by 3 bases and J by 2 bases, and 11 bases separated the two germline ends. Germline values: CDR1 MDHEN, CDR2 SYDVKM. DNA for the CDR3: TGTGCCAGCAGTTTCATGCAGGGGACTGGAAACACCATATATTTT. This translates into CASSFMQGTGNTIYF. Variable domain in full (rest from reference TRBV28 and TRBJ1-3): DVKVTQSSRYLVKRTGEKVFLECVQDMDHENMFWYRQDPGLGLRLIYFSYDVKMKEKGDIPEGYSVSREKKERFSLILESASTNQTSMYLCASSFMQGTGNTIYFGEGSWLTVV.

This clonotype was detected ten times or more. This sequence joins TRBV7-2 and TRBJ2-5; no clear D gene. The CDR3 extends over 11 amino acids. From germline, CDR1 is SGHTA and CDR2 FQGNSA. Trimming removed 1 base at V and 10 bases at J, with 7 bases between. CDR3 in DNA: TGTGCCAGCAGCTTAGGGTGGGGCCAGTACTTC. Translated: CASSLGWGQYF.

This clonotype was picked up many times. This chain links TRBV6-2 or TRBV6-3 with TRBJ2-7; D is ambiguous. The CDR3 spans 12 residues. Trimming took 4 bases from V and 2 from J, leaving 6 bases between them. Germline V lookup: CDR1 MNHEY, CDR2 SVGEGT. In DNA form, the CDR3 reads TGTGCCAGCAGTTCCGGCCCCTACGAGCAGTACTTC. This gives the protein CASSSGPYEQYF.

This clonotype came up many times. This sequence joins TRBV7-9 and TRBJ2-6; D might be TRBD1 (6 bases). The CDR3 runs to 17 residues. Germline CDR1 and CDR2: SEHNR and FQNEAQ (reference sequence). Trimming took 5 bases from V and 0 from J, leaving 14 bases between them. The CDR3 protein is CASSHPGQISGANVLTF. The CDR3 DNA follows: TGTGCCAGCAGCCATCCCGGACAGATCTCTGGGGCCAACGTCCTGACTTTC. Complete variable domain (other parts from reference TRBV7-9 and TRBJ2-6): DTGVSQNPRHKITKRGQNVTFRCDPISEHNRLYWYRQTLGQGPEFLTYFQNEAQLEKSRLLSDRFSAERPKGSFSTLEIQRTEQGDSAMYLCASSHPGQISGANVLTFGAGSRLTVL.

Many counts were recorded for this clonotype. J is TRBJ2-7 and V is TRBV6-1, with TRBD1 matching over 9 bases. The V gene end was trimmed by 5 bases and the J gene end by 6 bases; junction bases not matched to a gene: 11. The germline gives CDR1 MNHNS, CDR2 SASEGT. The CDR3 is 15 amino acids. The CDR3 reads CASSPRDRAWVEQYF. The CDR3 DNA reads TGTGCCAGCAGTCCACGGGACAGGGCTTGGGTCGAGCAGTACTTC.

This clonotype was seen many times. The chain has TRBV27 and TRBJ1-6, with a possible D match to TRBD1 (5 bases). Trimming stripped 0 bases from V and 0 bases from J, with 21 bases between. Germline values: CDR1 MNHEY, CDR2 SMNVEV (reference sequence). The CDR3 is 21 amino acids. The CDR3 loop reads CASSLSPIRTIESSYNSPLHF. The CDR3 coding sequence is TGTGCCAGCAGTTTATCCCCTATACGGACAATCGAAAGCTCCTATAATTCACCCCTCCACTTT.

This sequence joins TRBV6-5 and TRBJ2-7; the match to TRBD2 covers 7 bases. Germline CDR1 reads MNHEY; CDR2 reads SVGAGI. The J segment lost 2 bases and the V segment lost 6 bases, leaving 10 bases of the junction unmatched. The CDR3 totals 15 residues. CDR3 DNA: TGTGCCAGCAGCTTAACGGGAGGTCCGGCCTACGAGCAGTACTTC. It yields the protein CASSLTGGPAYEQYF.

This clonotype occurred many times. The chain employs TRBV20-1 and TRBJ1-5; 8 nucleotides agree with TRBD1. CDR1 is DFQATT and CDR2 is SNEGSKA in the germline V gene (reference sequence). J lost 2 bases, V lost 3 bases, and 6 bases had no gene match. This CDR3 comprises 15 residues. The CDR3 here is CSASGQGGGNQPQHF. The CDR3 nucleotides are TGCAGTGCTAGTGGACAGGGAGGAGGCAATCAGCCCCAGCATTTT.

This sequence joins TRBV4-2 and TRBJ1-2; 12 bases fit TRBD1. This CDR3 has 14 residues. V lost 1 base, J lost 8 bases, and 2 bases stayed unmatched. Germline V lookup: CDR1 LGHNA, CDR2 YNFKEQ. The CDR3 DNA is TGTGCCAGCAGCCAAGGGGACAGGGGGCAAGGCTACACCTTC. It specifies CASSQGDRGQGYTF.

This clonotype has ten or more counts. The chain combines TRBV20-1 with TRBJ1-2; no reliable D call. The CDR3 runs to 12 residues. Germline V gene sequence: CDR1 DFQATT, CDR2 SNEGSKA (reference sequence). V was clipped by 0 bases and J by 5 bases, with 7 bases between them. The CDR3 DNA reads as TGCAGTGCTAGAGATCTGGGATATGGCTACACCTTC. Translated: CSARDLGYGYTF.

This clonotype appeared many times. CDR3 bases: TGTGCCATCAGGAAGGACAGGGCTGGCTACACCTTC. Translated, it gives CAIRKDRAGYTF. The V call is TRBV10-3, the J call TRBJ1-2; 8 positions match TRBD1. CDR3 size: 12 residues. V dropped 6 bases and J dropped 7; count of bases not matched to a gene: 4. Per germline, CDR1 ENHRY and CDR2 SYGVKD.

This clonotype appeared many times. The V call is TRBV18, the J call TRBJ1-4, with TRBD1 as a possible D gene (6 bases). Germline CDR1 KGHSH, CDR2 LQKENI. The V end was cut by 5 bases, the J end by 8 bases, with 15 bases between. CDR3 length: 14 amino acids. CDR3 loop: CASSADPRGEKLFF. For the CDR3, the DNA is TGTGCCAGCTCAGCCGACCCGAGGGGGGAAAAACTGTTTTTT.

This clonotype was seen only a few times. An end of the junction differs from the germline gene, which may be a read error. The chain has TRBV6-6 and TRBJ1-1, with D perhaps matching TRBD1 (5 bases). Germline CDR1 reads MNHNY; CDR2 reads SVGAGI (reference sequence). The CDR3 spans 14 residues. CDR3 residues: CASSTNQGNTEVFF. CDR3 DNA sequence: TGTGCCAGCAGCACCAACCAGGGAAACACTGAAGTTTTCTTT.

In its sample, this clonotype was seen many times. The V gene is TRBV7-3, the J gene TRBJ2-1; 8 bases agree with TRBD2. With 5 bases clipped from V and 9 bases from J, the junction kept 6 bases outside the gene matches. The CDR3 runs 13 residues. From germline, CDR1 is SGHTA and CDR2 FQGTGA. CDR3 bases: TGTGCCAGCAGCCCGGGACTAGTGGGTGAGCAGTTCTTC. It is translated as CASSPGLVGEQFF.

This clonotype was observed at least ten times. DNA for the CDR3: TGCAGTGCTAGAGACCCCGGACAAGGGTGGGATTCACCCCTCCACTTT. Translation gives CSARDPGQGWDSPLHF. The chain has TRBV20-1 and TRBJ1-6, with D perhaps TRBD1 (5 bases). The CDR3 has 16 amino acids. V was shortened by 0 bases and J by 8 bases, with 17 bases between the two germline ends. In germline, CDR1 is DFQATT, CDR2 SNEGSKA (reference sequence).

This clonotype occurred many times. The rearrangement uses TRBV6-6 and TRBJ2-3; 7 bases align to TRBD2. With V trimmed by 6 bases and J by 2 bases, 5 bases remained unmatched. The CDR3 contains 14 residues. Germline V lookup: CDR1 MNHNY, CDR2 SVGAGI (reference sequence). CDR3 sequence reads: CASSRDYPTDTQYF. CDR3 sequence (DNA): TGTGCCAGCAGCCGGGACTACCCCACAGATACGCAGTATTTT.

This clonotype was counted many times. The V and J genes are TRBV7-6 and TRBJ1-2; 8 nucleotides align to TRBD1. The ends lost 5 bases at V and 5 bases at J; junction bases unmatched: 4. CDR3 size: 13 residues. Germline-derived CDR1 and CDR2 are SGHVS and FNYEAQ. CDR3 nucleotides: TGTGCCAGCAGCGCAGACAGGGGATATGGCTACACCTTC. This sequence encodes CASSADRGYGYTF.

The table lists this clonotype with many counts. The rearrangement joins TRBV20-1 to TRBJ1-2, with TRBD1 matching over 7 bases. Germline lookup yields CDR1 DFQATT and CDR2 SNEGSKA (reference sequence). The CDR3 contains 12 residues. V was clipped by 4 bases and J by 4 bases; unmatched bases: 3. CDR3 loop: CSATRQGYGYTF. The DNA of the CDR3 is TGCAGTGCTACAAGACAGGGCTATGGCTACACCTTC.

This clonotype was seen repeatedly, ten times or more. The J gene is TRBJ1-2, the V gene TRBV5-4; a possible D gene is TRBD1 (6 bases). Deletions cut 0 bases from V and 8 bases from J, with 11 bases between. Germline CDR1 and CDR2: SGHNT and YYREEE (reference sequence). This CDR3 spans 13 amino acids. The DNA for the CDR3 is TGTGCCAGCAGCTTGGACAGTCAGGGGGGCTACACCTTC. It codes for CASSLDSQGGYTF.

This clonotype was counted many times. This chain links TRBV5-5 with TRBJ2-7; 7 positions agree with TRBD1. V shed 4 bases and J 2 bases; nucleotides not matched to a gene: 6. The CDR3 is 14 amino acids. CDR1 is SGHKS, CDR2 YYEKEE, per germline (reference sequence). The CDR3 DNA reads as TGTGCCAGCAGCGTGACAGGGAAAGCCTACGAGCAGTACTTC. This sequence encodes CASSVTGKAYEQYF. Complete variable domain (other parts from reference TRBV5-5 and TRBJ2-7): DAGVTQSPTHLIKTRGQQVTLRCSPISGHKSVSWYQQVLGQGPQFIFQYYEKEERGRGNFPDRFSARQFPNYSSELNVNALLLGDSALYLCASSVTGKAYEQYFGPGTRLTVT.